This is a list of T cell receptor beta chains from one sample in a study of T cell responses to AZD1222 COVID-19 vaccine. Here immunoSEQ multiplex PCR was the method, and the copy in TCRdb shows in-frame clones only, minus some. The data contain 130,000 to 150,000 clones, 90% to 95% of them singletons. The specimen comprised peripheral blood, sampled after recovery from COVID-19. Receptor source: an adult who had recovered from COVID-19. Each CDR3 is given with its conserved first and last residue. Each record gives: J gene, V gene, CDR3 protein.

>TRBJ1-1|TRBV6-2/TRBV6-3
CASSPRVNTEAFF
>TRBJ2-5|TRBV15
CATSDTPGRGYQETQYF
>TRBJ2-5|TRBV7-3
CASSLTGEETQYF
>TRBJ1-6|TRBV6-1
CASSEVENSPLHF
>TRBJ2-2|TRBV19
CASLSTGELFF
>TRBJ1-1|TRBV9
CASSETEAGGNTEAFF
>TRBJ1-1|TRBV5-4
CASRTPNTEAFF
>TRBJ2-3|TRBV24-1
CATSGGRSTDTQYF
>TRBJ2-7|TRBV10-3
CAISESLWAYEQYF
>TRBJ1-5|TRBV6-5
CASRVTGDSNQPQHF
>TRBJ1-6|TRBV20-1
CSASGHRLDRDNSPLHF